This paragraph reports one T cell receptor (beta chain). The germline CDR1 and CDR2 sequences are MNHEY and SMNVEV (reference sequence). The length of the CDR3 is 16 residues. Trimming left V 6 bases short and J 4 bases short, with 19 bases between. This record belongs to a study of blood T cell repertoires in COVID-19. Whole-study context: COVID-19 samples from acute and convalescent phases originated in the United States, Italy and Spain. Sample material is recorded as cDNA or gDNA derived from T cells, B-cell-depleted T cells, or PBMCs.

As handled by the study authors: Nucleated cell number was recorded as an estimate derived from reference gene primer amplification. Clones were sequenced by immunoSEQ multiplex PCR, and TCRdb holds only the in-frame ones, with some missing. V and J calls and clone size are those listed in that table; D and trimming were worked out from the DNA. Here the sample spans around 89,000 clones, 89% being singletons. The clonotype was recovered from a man aged 50 to 59 with acute or convalescent COVID-19. What was sequenced was peripheral blood. This chain connects TRBV27 to TRBJ1-5; D is possibly TRBD1 (6 bases). Here the CDR3 reads CASSLLGGGLNQPQHF. The CDR3 DNA is TGTGCCAGCAGCCTACTGGGAGGGGGTCTTAATCAGCCCCAGCATTTT.